This T cell receptor (beta chain) is drawn from a study of T cell repertoires in cytomegalovirus infection. Across the whole study: Indications of both CMV infection and matching HLA type were provided by public TCR beta signatures.

V was pared by 4 bases and J by 2 bases, with 11 bases between. The germline V gene encodes CDR1 MGHRA and CDR2 YSYEKL. The CDR3 is 14 amino acids. TCRdb recomputed calls from the reads with MiXCR, one row per CDR3 protein. The profile shows around 800,000 distinct CDR3 sequences, around a third of them singletons. Regarding this clonotype: Its antigen remains unidentified.

General study results and limits: HLA-C-restricted TCR beta clonotypes specific for CMV led the ex vivo response.

The receptor comes from a human donor in good health (CMV status not recorded). Some clones in this sample may be carry-over from other donors' samples. The chain combines TRBV4-1 with TRBJ1-1; D uncertain. Sequences were derived from cultured CD8+ T cells from PBMCs, sampled from culture after CMV antigen stimulation. This CDR3 reads CASSRTNSNTEAFF. For the CDR3, the DNA is TGCGCCAGCAGCCGCACCAACAGCAACACTGAAGCTTTCTTT.